The rows below give T cell receptor beta chains drawn from one sample of a study of beta chain features in type 1 diabetes. Using immunoSEQ multiplex PCR, the repertoire was profiled, and TCRdb retains in-frame clones only, with some absent. The profile shows under 300,000 clones, about 23% of them singletons. Sequences were obtained from naive CD4+ T cells from blood. The receptors stem from a woman aged 25 to 45 with type 1 diabetes. Each CDR3 is given with its conserved first and last residue. Each record gives: D gene, clone size, J gene, V gene, CDR3 protein, CDR3 DNA. D genes are given only for firm matches. Expanded clones are given a class, and other clones once, few, many or no size at all.

>TRBD1|.|TRBJ2-3|TRBV25-1
CASSAQRDSLTYTQYF
TGTGCCAGCAGTGCGCAGAGGGACAGTCTCACGTATACGCAGTATTTT
>TRBD2|few|TRBJ2-5|TRBV9
CASSVIAGALQETQYF
TGTGCCAGCAGCGTAATAGCGGGAGCTCTTCAAGAGACCCAGTACTTC
>.|.|TRBJ1-1|TRBV5-6
CASSAIQGREAEAFF
TGTGCCAGCAGCGCGATTCAGGGTAGAGAGGCTGAAGCTTTCTTT
>.|few|TRBJ1-1|TRBV29-1
CSVEWRFLNTEAFF
TGCAGCGTTGAATGGCGGTTTCTGAACACTGAAGCTTTCTTT
>.|few|TRBJ2-2|TRBV21-1
CASSKRGLKSRRGGELFF
TGTGCCAGCAGCAAACGGGGACTAAAAAGTCGCCGAGGGGGGGAGCTGTTTTTT
>.|.|TRBJ2-7|TRBV7-9
CASSYIPESYEQYF
TGTGCCAGCAGCTACATTCCGGAGTCCTACGAGCAGTACTTC
>.|.|TRBJ1-3|TRBV9
CASSVGGAGNTIYF
TGTGCCAGCAGCGTAGGAGGTGCAGGAAACACCATATATTTT
>.|few|TRBJ2-5|TRBV29-1
CSVDPRGETQYF
TGCAGCGTTGATCCGCGAGGGGAGACCCAGTACTTC
>TRBD2|few|TRBJ2-7|TRBV28
CASSWTSGRLEQYF
TGTGCCAGCAGTTGGACTAGCGGGAGGTTAGAGCAGTACTTC
>TRBD1|.|TRBJ1-1|TRBV18
CASSPDRDHTEAFF
TGTGCCAGCTCTCCAGACAGGGACCACACTGAAGCTTTCTTT
>TRBD2|few|TRBJ2-1|TRBV4-2
CASSQDLGLAGDREQFF
TGTGCCAGCAGCCAAGATCTGGGGCTAGCGGGAGATCGGGAGCAGTTCTTC
>.|few|TRBJ2-1|TRBV27
CASSLWESYNEQFF
TGTGCCAGCAGTTTGTGGGAGTCCTACAATGAGCAGTTCTTC
>TRBD1|.|TRBJ1-1|TRBV27
CVGGTENTEAFF
TGTGTTGGGGGGACAGAGAACACTGAAGCTTTCTTT
>TRBD2|few|TRBJ2-7|TRBV27
CASSLAGASYEQYF
TGTGCCAGCAGTTTGGCGGGAGCCTCCTACGAGCAGTACTTC
>TRBD1|few|TRBJ2-5|TRBV15
CATSRPDRGYGETQYF
TGTGCCACCAGCAGACCGGACAGGGGATATGGAGAGACCCAGTACTTC
>TRBD2|.|TRBJ2-3|TRBV29-1
CSVEDPGLAGATDTQYF
TGCAGCGTTGAAGACCCGGGACTAGCGGGGGCGACAGATACGCAGTATTTT
>.|.|TRBJ1-2|TRBV5-1
CASSLGGGGRANYGYTF
TGCGCCAGCAGCTTGGGTGGAGGCGGACGAGCTAACTATGGCTACACCTTC
>.|.|TRBJ2-7|TRBV7-9
CASSFRDVAYEQYF
TGTGCCAGCAGCTTCAGGGATGTCGCCTACGAGCAGTACTTC
>TRBD1|few|TRBJ2-7|TRBV13
CASSSDRGSYEQYF
TGTGCCAGCAGCTCGGACAGGGGCTCCTACGAGCAGTACTTC
>.|few|TRBJ2-2|TRBV6-5
CASSRTVNTGELFF
TGTGCCAGCAGCAGAACAGTGAACACCGGGGAGCTGTTTTTT
>TRBD2|few|TRBJ2-1|TRBV5-1
CASSSGTNPSNEQFF
TGCGCCAGCAGCTCCGGGACTAACCCTTCCAATGAGCAGTTCTTC
>.|.|TRBJ2-3|TRBV2
CASSQGVQGPDTQYF
TGTGCCAGCAGCCAAGGGGTCCAGGGCCCAGATACGCAGTATTTT
>.|.|TRBJ1-4|TRBV4-1
CASSAVGGRGKLFF
TGCGCCAGCAGCGCGGTAGGGGGTAGGGGAAAACTGTTTTTT
>.|.|TRBJ2-5|TRBV20-1
CSLGPGLQYF
TGCAGCTTAGGTCCGGGACTGCAGTACTTC
>.|few|TRBJ1-2|TRBV29-1
CSVSPRQANYGYTF
TGCAGCGTCTCGCCCAGGCAGGCAAACTATGGCTACACCTTC
>.|.|TRBJ2-7|TRBV28
CASSSAPHRSYEQYF
TGTGCCAGCAGTTCCGCGCCTCACCGCTCCTACGAGCAGTACTTC
>.|.|TRBJ2-7|TRBV28
CASSFSQGNYEQYF
TGTGCCAGCAGTTTTTCACAGGGCAACTACGAGCAGTACTTC
>TRBD1|.|TRBJ1-2|TRBV11-2
CASSFPRTGAGYGYTF
TGTGCCAGCAGCTTCCCTAGGACAGGGGCCGGCTATGGCTACACCTTC
>.|few|TRBJ1-1|TRBV7-9
CASSLRDTEAFF
TGTGCCAGCAGCTTACGGGACACTGAAGCTTTCTTT
>TRBD2|.|TRBJ2-7|TRBV5-1
CASSLVRTIAGGSYEQYF
TGCGCCAGCAGCTTGGTTAGAACGATCGCGGGAGGGTCCTACGAGCAGTACTTC
>TRBD1|.|TRBJ2-5|TRBV10-3
CAISAGQGRGTQYF
TGTGCCATCAGTGCTGGACAGGGAAGAGGGACCCAGTACTTC
>.|.|TRBJ2-5|TRBV7-9
CASSLTGDGRQETQYF
TGTGCCAGCAGCCTGACAGGGGACGGGAGGCAAGAGACCCAGTACTTC
>.|few|TRBJ1-2|TRBV25-1
CASSVTHREGYTF
TGTGCCAGCAGTGTAACACACAGGGAAGGCTACACCTTC
>.|.|TRBJ1-2|TRBV4-1
CASSQGLGQSGYTF
TGCGCCAGCAGCCAAGGCCTAGGACAGAGTGGCTACACCTTC
>TRBD2|.|TRBJ2-2|TRBV6-5
CASSYQREGRGELFF
TGTGCCAGCAGTTACCAGCGGGAGGGCCGAGGGGAGCTGTTTTTT
>.|.|TRBJ2-2|TRBV5-6
CASSLRRNTGELFF
TGTGCCAGCAGCTTGAGGAGGAACACCGGGGAGCTGTTTTTT
>.|.|TRBJ2-7|TRBV6-6
CASSYSKSGEQYF
TGTGCCAGCAGTTACTCGAAATCGGGAGAGCAGTACTTC
>TRBD2|few|TRBJ2-3|TRBV7-9
CASSPIAGVGDTQYF
TGTGCCAGCAGCCCAATAGCGGGAGTAGGGGATACGCAGTATTTT
>.|.|TRBJ2-7|TRBV6-6
CASSYDPGATEKQYF
TGTGCCAGCAGTTACGATCCAGGGGCCACCGAGAAGCAGTACTTC
>.|.|TRBJ1-1|TRBV5-1
CASSLAPGGTEAFF
TGCGCCAGCAGCTTGGCCCCGGGTGGTACTGAAGCTTTCTTT
>.|.|TRBJ1-3|TRBV29-1
CSVLQGYSGNTIYF
TGCAGCGTTCTACAGGGATACTCTGGAAACACCATATATTTT
>TRBD2|few|TRBJ2-1|TRBV7-3
CASSPDRGTSDEQFF
TGTGCCAGCAGCCCTGACCGAGGGACTAGCGATGAGCAGTTCTTC
>.|few|TRBJ2-7|TRBV15
CATSRESPGSYEQYF
TGTGCCACCAGCAGGGAATCACCGGGATCCTACGAGCAGTACTTC
>.|few|TRBJ2-1|TRBV20-1
CSARAAVQFF
TGCAGTGCTAGAGCCGCGGTGCAGTTCTTC
>TRBD2|few|TRBJ2-5|TRBV5-6
CASSTGTSGRETQYF
TGTGCCAGCAGCACCGGGACTAGCGGAAGAGAGACCCAGTACTTC
>.|.|TRBJ2-1|TRBV7-2
CASSLIGGARGEQFF
TGTGCCAGCAGCTTGATCGGAGGGGCTCGGGGGGAGCAGTTCTTC
>.|few|TRBJ1-2|TRBV30
CAWSVRRSGRYGYTF
TGTGCCTGGAGTGTAAGGAGGAGTGGAAGGTATGGCTACACCTTC
>TRBD2|.|TRBJ2-7|TRBV19
CASSPGGSGIIKQYF
TGTGCCAGTAGTCCCGGGGGGAGCGGGATTATCAAGCAGTACTTC